This TCR beta chain was sequenced during a study of shared clonotypes between healthy human individuals. The CDR3 is 12 residues long. CDR1 is GTSNPN and CDR2 is SVGIG in the germline V gene (reference sequence). V dropped 2 bases and J dropped 8 bases, with 12 bases sitting between them. Method: immunoSEQ multiplex PCR; TCRdb's copy keeps in-frame clones and lacks some. Of about 2.1 million clones listed, just under 95% are singletons. Naive CD8 cells were CD45RO-negative, positively selected for CCR7, excluding terminally differentiated effector memory CD45RA+ cells. Only Caucasian adults living in Nashville, Tennessee made up the donor group. This clone was detected a few times.

The chain joins TRBV30 to TRBJ1-1, with unresolved D. The sequenced sample was naive CD8+ T cells from PBMCs. The clonotype was recovered from a man aged 18 to 35 in good health. Some clones in this sample may be carry-over from other donors' samples. The CDR3 bases are TGTGCCTGGAGTCTCGGTCCGAGAGAAGCTTTCTTT. Its translation is CAWSLGPREAFF. Supplemented by reference TRBV30 and TRBJ1-1, the full variable domain reads SQTIHQWPATLVQPVGSPLSLECTVEGTSNPNLYWYRQAAGRGLQLLFYSVGIGQISSEVPQNLSASRPQDRQFILSSKKLLLSDSGFYLCAWSLGPREAFFGQGTRLTVV.